The 11 T cell receptor beta chains given below trace back to one sample, sequenced in a study of blood T cell repertoires in COVID-19. Method: immunoSEQ multiplex PCR; TCRdb's copy keeps in-frame clones and lacks some. The sample carries 200,000 to 250,000 clones, more than 75% recorded once. The source material was PBMCs or T cells enriched from blood (not recorded which). The receptors stem from a man aged 25 to 40 with acute COVID-19.

V and J are TRBV6-5 and TRBJ1-2; no clear D gene. V was cut by 7 bases and J by 4 bases, with 16 bases left in between. The CDR3 runs to 14 residues. Germline CDR1 is MNHEY and CDR2 is SVGAGI. CDR3 residues: CASTPAGMGYGYTF. The CDR3, as DNA: TGTGCCAGCACCCCAGCGGGAATGGGCTATGGCTACACCTTC.

In its sample, this clone was seen a few times. This chain uses TRBV11-2 with TRBJ1-1; 7 bases are a match to TRBD1. CDR1 is SGHAT and CDR2 is FQNNGV in the germline V gene. Unmatched junction bases numbered 16, after V lost 4 bases and J lost 11 bases. The CDR3 is 15 residues long. CDR3 protein: CASSSTSQTGAWAFF. CDR3 in DNA: TGTGCCAGCAGCTCCACTTCCCAAACAGGGGCTTGGGCTTTCTTT.

This chain connects TRBV29-1 to TRBJ1-1; D remains ambiguous. With 5 bases removed from V and 6 bases from J, the gap between germline ends came to 19 bases. Per germline, CDR1 SQVTM and CDR2 ANQGSEA. CDR3 length: 14 amino acids. CDR3 sequence reads: CSVLRTAGGSEAFF. Here the CDR3 DNA reads TGCAGCGTTCTGCGGACTGCCGGAGGTTCTGAAGCTTTCTTT.

The rearrangement uses TRBV6-5 and TRBJ1-1; D is perhaps TRBD1 (5 bases). The CDR3 has 15 amino acids. Germline assignment: CDR1 MNHEY and CDR2 SVGAGI. The V end lost 7 bases, the J end lost 1 base, and 16 bases lay between the germline ends. CDR3 loop: CASISGGSKNTEAFF. The CDR3, as DNA: TGTGCCAGCATCTCGGGGGGGTCAAAGAACACTGAAGCTTTCTTT.

V is TRBV2 and J is TRBJ1-4; TRBD1 matches 11 bases. The V segment lost 6 bases and the J segment 7 bases; nucleotides outside the gene matches: 4. Germline V CDR1 and CDR2: SNHLY, FYNNEI. The CDR3 has 14 residues. CDR3 in amino acids: CASSRTGGPEKLFF. The CDR3 DNA reads as TGTGCCAGCAGCCGGACAGGGGGCCCTGAAAAACTGTTTTTT.

This clone was recorded once. In DNA form, the CDR3 reads TGTGCCAGCAGCTTTGCCAGGGGGTATGAAAAACTGTTTTTT. It translates to CASSFARGYEKLFF. V gene TRBV12-1 combines with J gene TRBJ1-4; the D call in the table, TRBD1, was not verified against the DNA. TRBV12-1 is a pseudogene segment. CDR3 size: 14 residues.

This clone has a handful of counts. This chain joins TRBV28 and TRBJ1-5, with D tentatively TRBD1 (6 bases). The CDR3 covers 14 residues. CDR1 MDHEN and CDR2 SYDVKM come from the germline V gene. Deletions cut 6 bases from V and 6 bases from J, with 15 bases between. The CDR3 DNA reads TGTGCCAGCAGAATACAGGGAGCCTTTCAGCCCCAGCATTTT. As protein: CASRIQGAFQPQHF.

The chain combines TRBV5-1 with TRBJ2-7, with 8 nucleotides matching TRBD1. This CDR3 is built from 15 residues. Per the germline V gene, CDR1 is SGHRS and CDR2 is YFSETQ. V was pared by 3 bases and J by 0 bases, with 5 bases of the junction left unmatched. This chain's CDR3 is CASSSGQEISYEQYF. The CDR3 DNA follows: TGCGCCAGCAGCTCGGGACAGGAAATCTCCTACGAGCAGTACTTC.

This chain joins TRBV27 and TRBJ2-7; D is perhaps TRBD1 (6 bases). CDR3 length: 15 residues. Germline V gene data show CDR1 as MNHEY and CDR2 as SMNVEV (reference sequence). V was trimmed by 2 bases and J by 7 bases, leaving 18 bases between them. The CDR3 region is CASSLGPGQLGEQYF. In nucleotides, the CDR3 is TGTGCCAGCAGTTTAGGGCCCGGACAGCTGGGGGAGCAGTACTTC.

This chain connects TRBV21-1 to TRBJ2-1; the table names TRBD2, a call not compared with the DNA. TRBV21-1 is an annotated pseudogene. The CDR3 is 14 amino acids. The chain's CDR3 is CARLAGGDYNEQFF. Written as DNA, the CDR3 is TGTGCCAGGCTAGCGGGGGGGGACTACAATGAGCAGTTCTTC.

V usage is TRBV19 and J usage is TRBJ1-1; 8 positions agree with TRBD1. Germline lookup yields CDR1 LNHDA and CDR2 SQIVND (reference sequence). V trimming: 0 bases; J trimming: 2 bases; junction bases outside the gene matches: 14. The CDR3 extends over 19 amino acids. CDR3 sequence reads: CASSIDGPATGTGNTEAFF. CDR3 nucleotides: TGTGCCAGTAGTATAGATGGGCCTGCTACCGGGACAGGAAACACTGAAGCTTTCTTT.